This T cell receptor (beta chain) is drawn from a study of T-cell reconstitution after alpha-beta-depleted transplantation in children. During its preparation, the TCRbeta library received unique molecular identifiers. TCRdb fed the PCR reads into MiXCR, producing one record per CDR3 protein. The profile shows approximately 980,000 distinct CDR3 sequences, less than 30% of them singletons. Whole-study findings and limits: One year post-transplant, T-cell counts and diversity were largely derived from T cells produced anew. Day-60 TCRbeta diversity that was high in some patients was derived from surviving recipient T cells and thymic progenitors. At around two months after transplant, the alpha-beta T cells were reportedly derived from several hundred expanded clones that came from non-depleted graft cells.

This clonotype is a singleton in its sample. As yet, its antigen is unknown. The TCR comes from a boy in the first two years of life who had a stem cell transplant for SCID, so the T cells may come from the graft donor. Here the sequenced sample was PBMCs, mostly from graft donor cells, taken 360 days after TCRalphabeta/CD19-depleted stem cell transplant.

CDR3 DNA: TGTGCCATCAATGGGGCCCCGAACACCGGGGAGCTGTTTTTT. Translation gives CAINGAPNTGELFF. The rearrangement links TRBV6-4 to TRBJ2-2; tentative D call: TRBD1 (5 bases). Looked up from germline, CDR1 is MRHNA and CDR2 is SNTAGT. CDR3 size: 14 residues. Trimming removed 10 bases at V and 0 bases at J, with 12 bases between.